This note documents a single T cell receptor beta chain sequence. Its antigen is unidentified. Germline V lookup: CDR1 MNHEY, CDR2 SMNVEV (reference sequence). The V gene lost 3 bases and the J gene lost 3 bases, with 9 bases spanning the gap. The CDR3 is 14 residues long. Data came from immunoSEQ multiplex PCR; TCRdb stores just in-frame clones and leaves some out. This sample has about 58,000 clones, with approximately 90% found just once. This entry comes from a study of PD-1 blockade in classical Hodgkin lymphoma. In the study overall: Every 2 weeks, patients got 3 mg/kg intravenous nivolumab.

Every single patient, without exception, relapsed after autologous stem cell transplantation, and brentuximab vedotin exposure varied. Study-level results: Reported findings placed baseline TCR diversity lower in newly diagnosed patients (compared with healthy donors). With CD4+ cells, TCR diversity rose significantly by C4D1, but not with CD8+ cells.

The chain employs TRBV27 and TRBJ2-1; unclear D gene. The receptor was isolated from a human donor with classical Hodgkin lymphoma. The sequences come from peripheral blood mononuclear cells (PBMCs), collected before the second cycle of nivolumab. In DNA, the CDR3 is TGTGCCAGCAGTTTTACGAGGCTCTACAATGAGCAGTTCTTC. This codes for CASSFTRLYNEQFF.